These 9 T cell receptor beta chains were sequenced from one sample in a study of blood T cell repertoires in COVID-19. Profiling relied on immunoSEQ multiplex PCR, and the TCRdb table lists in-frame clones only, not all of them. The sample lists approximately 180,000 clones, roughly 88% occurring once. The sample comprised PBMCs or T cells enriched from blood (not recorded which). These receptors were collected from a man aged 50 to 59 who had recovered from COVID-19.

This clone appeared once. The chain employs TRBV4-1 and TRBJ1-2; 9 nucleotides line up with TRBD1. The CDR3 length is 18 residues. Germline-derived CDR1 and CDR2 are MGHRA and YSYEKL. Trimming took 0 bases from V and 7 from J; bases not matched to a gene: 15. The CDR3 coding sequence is TGCGCCAGCAGCCAAGAGGGGACTATCGGGACAGGGTTTGGTGGCTACACCTTC. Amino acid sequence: CASSQEGTIGTGFGGYTF.

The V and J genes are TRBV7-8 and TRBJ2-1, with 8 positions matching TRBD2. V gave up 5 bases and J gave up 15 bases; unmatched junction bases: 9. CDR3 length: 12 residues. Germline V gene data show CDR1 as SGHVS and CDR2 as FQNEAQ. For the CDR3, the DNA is TGTGCCAGCAGCCTGACCGGGACTAGGTTGTTCTTC. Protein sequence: CASSLTGTRLFF.

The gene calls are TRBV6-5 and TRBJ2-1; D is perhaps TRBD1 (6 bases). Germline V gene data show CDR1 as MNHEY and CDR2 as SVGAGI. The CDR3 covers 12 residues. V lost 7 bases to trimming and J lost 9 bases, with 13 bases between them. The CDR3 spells CASNLRGGEQFF. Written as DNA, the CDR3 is TGTGCCAGCAACCTTCGAGGGGGTGAGCAGTTCTTC.

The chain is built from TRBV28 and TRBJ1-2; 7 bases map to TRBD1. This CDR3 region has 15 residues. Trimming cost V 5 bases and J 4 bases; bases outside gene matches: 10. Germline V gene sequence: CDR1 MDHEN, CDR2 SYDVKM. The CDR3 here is CASSEQGQRGYGYTF. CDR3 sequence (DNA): TGTGCCAGCAGTGAACAGGGGCAACGGGGCTATGGCTACACCTTC.

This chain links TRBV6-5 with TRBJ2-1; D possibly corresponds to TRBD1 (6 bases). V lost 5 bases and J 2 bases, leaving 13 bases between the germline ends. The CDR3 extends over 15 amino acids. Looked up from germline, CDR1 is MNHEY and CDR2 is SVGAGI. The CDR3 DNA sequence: TGTGCCAGCAGTACCCGACAGGTAGCCTACAATGAGCAGTTCTTC. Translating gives CASSTRQVAYNEQFF.

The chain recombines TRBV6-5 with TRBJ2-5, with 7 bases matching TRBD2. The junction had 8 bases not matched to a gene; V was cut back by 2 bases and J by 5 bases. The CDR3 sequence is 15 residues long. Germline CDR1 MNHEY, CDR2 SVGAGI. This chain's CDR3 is CASSYRPTSWETQYF. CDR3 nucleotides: TGTGCCAGCAGTTACAGGCCGACTAGCTGGGAGACCCAGTACTTC.

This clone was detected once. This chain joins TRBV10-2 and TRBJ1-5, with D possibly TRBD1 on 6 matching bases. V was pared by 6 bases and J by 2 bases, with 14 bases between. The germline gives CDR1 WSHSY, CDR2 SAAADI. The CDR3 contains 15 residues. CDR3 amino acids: CASRPRDKGNQPQHF. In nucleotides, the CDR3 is TGCGCCAGCAGACCCCGGGACAAAGGCAATCAGCCCCAGCATTTT.

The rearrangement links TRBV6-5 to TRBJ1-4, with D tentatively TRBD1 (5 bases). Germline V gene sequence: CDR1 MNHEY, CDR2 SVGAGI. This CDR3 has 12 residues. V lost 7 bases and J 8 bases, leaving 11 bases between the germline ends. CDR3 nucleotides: TGTGCCAGCACATATGACAGAGAAAAACTGTTTTTT. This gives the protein CASTYDREKLFF.

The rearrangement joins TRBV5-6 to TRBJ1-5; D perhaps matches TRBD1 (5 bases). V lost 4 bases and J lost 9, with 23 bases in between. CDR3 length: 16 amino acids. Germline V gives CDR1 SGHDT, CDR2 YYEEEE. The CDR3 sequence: CASSLGATRDGRPQHF. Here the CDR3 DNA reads TGTGCCAGCAGCCTTGGGGCGACGCGGGACGGTCGGCCCCAGCATTTT.